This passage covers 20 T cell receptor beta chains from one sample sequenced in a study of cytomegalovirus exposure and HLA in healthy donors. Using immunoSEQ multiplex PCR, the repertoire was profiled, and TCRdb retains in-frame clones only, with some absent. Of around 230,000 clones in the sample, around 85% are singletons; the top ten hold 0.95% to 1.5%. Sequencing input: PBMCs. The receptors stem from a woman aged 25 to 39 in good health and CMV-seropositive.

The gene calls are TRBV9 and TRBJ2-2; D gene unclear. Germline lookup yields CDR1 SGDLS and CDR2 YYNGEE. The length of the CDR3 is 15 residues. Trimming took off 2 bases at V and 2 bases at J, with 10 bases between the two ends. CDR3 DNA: TGTGCCAGCAGCGTTCTAGTAGGCAACACCGGGGAGCTGTTTTTT. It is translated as CASSVLVGNTGELFF.

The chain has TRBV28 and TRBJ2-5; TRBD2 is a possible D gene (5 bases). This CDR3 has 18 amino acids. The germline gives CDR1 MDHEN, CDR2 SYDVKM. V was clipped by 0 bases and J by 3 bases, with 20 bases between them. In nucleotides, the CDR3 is TGTGCCAGCAGTTTATGGGCCCAAAGGGCGGGCCGCGAAGAGACCCAGTACTTC. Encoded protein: CASSLWAQRAGREETQYF.

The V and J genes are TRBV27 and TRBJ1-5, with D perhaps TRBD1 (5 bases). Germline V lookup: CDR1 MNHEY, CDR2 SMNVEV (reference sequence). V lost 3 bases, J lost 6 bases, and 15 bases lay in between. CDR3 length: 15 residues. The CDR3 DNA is TGTGCCAGCAGTTTCGGGCAGGGCTTGGGTCAGCCCCAGCATTTT. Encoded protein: CASSFGQGLGQPQHF.

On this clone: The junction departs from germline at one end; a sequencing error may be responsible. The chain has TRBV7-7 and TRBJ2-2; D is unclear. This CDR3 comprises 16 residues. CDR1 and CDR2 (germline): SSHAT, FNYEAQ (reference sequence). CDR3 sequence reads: CASSLGLDSNTGELFF. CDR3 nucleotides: TGTGCTAGCAGCTTAGGGCTAGACTCGAACACCGGGGAGCTGTTTTTT.

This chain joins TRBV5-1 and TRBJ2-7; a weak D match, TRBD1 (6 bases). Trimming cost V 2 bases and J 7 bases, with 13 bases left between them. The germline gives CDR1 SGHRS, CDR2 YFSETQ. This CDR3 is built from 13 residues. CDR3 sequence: CASSLGDMGEQYF. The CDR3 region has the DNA TGCGCCAGCAGCTTAGGGGACATGGGAGAGCAGTACTTC.

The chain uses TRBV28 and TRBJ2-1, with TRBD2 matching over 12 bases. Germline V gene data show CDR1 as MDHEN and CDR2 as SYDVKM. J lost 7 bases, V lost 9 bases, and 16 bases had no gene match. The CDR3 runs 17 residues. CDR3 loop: CASSGPRLGLAGNEQFF. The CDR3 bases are TGTGCCAGTTCGGGCCCACGACTCGGACTAGCGGGAAATGAGCAGTTCTTC.

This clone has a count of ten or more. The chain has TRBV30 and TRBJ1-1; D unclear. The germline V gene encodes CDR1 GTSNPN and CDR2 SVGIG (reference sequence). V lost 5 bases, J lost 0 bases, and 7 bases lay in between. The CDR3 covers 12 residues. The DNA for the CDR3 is TGTGCCTGGCAGAGGGTGAACACTGAAGCTTTCTTT. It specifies CAWQRVNTEAFF.

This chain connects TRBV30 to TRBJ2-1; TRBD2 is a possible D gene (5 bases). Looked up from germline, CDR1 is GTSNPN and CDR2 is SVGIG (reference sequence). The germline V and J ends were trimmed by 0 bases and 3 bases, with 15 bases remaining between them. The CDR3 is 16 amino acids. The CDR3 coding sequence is TGTGCCTGGAGTGTCGCGATAGGAGGCAACTACAATGAGCAGTTCTTC. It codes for CAWSVAIGGNYNEQFF.

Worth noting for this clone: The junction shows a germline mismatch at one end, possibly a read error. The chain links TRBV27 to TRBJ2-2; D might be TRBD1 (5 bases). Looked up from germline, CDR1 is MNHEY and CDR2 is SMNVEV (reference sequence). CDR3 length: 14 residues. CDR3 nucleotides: TGTGCCAGCAGCTTATTCAGGGACACCGGGGAGCTGTTTTTT. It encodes CASSLFRDTGELFF.

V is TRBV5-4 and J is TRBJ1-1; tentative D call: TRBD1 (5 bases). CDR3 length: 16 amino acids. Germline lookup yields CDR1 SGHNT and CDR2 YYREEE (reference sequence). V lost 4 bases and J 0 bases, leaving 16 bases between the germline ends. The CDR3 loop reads CASSPPGWGMNTEAFF. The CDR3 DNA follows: TGTGCCAGCAGCCCTCCAGGGTGGGGTATGAACACTGAAGCTTTCTTT. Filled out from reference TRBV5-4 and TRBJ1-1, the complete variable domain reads ETGVTQSPTHLIKTRGQQVTLRCSSQSGHNTVSWYQQALGQGPQFIFQYYREEENGRGNFPPRFSGLQFPNYSSELNVNALELDDSALYLCASSPPGWGMNTEAFFGQGTRLTVV.

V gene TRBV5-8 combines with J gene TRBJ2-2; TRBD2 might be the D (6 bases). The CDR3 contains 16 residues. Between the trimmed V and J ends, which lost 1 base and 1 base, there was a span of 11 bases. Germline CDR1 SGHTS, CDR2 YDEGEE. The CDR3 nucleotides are TGTGCCAGCAGCTTGAGGTTCGGGAGGAACACCGGGGAGCTGTTTTTT. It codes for CASSLRFGRNTGELFF.

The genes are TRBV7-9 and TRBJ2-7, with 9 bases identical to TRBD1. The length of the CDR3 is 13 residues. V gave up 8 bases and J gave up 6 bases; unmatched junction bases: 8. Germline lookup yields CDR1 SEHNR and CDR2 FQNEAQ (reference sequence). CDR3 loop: CASGRDRAGEQYF. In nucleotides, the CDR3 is TGTGCCAGCGGCCGGGACAGGGCCGGCGAGCAGTACTTC.

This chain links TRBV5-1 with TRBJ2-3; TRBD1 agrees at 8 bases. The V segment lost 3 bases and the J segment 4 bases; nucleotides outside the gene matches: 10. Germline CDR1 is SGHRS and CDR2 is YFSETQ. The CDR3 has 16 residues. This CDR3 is CASSYGTNRGSDTQYF. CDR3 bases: TGCGCCAGCAGCTATGGGACAAACAGGGGGTCAGATACGCAGTATTTT.

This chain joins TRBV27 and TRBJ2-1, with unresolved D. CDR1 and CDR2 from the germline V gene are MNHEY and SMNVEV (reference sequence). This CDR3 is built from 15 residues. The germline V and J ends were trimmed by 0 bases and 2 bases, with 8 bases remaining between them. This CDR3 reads CASSLSRLAYNEQFF. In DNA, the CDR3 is TGTGCCAGCAGTTTATCCCGGCTAGCCTACAATGAGCAGTTCTTC.

The CDR3 coding sequence is TGTGCCAGTAGTATAGATAGCACAATGAACACTGAAGCTTTCTTT. Translation: CASSIDSTMNTEAFF. The chain couples TRBV19 to TRBJ1-1; D unclear. V lost 0 bases to trimming and J lost 0 bases, with 8 bases between them. Germline V gene sequence: CDR1 LNHDA, CDR2 SQIVND (reference sequence). This CDR3 spans 15 amino acids.

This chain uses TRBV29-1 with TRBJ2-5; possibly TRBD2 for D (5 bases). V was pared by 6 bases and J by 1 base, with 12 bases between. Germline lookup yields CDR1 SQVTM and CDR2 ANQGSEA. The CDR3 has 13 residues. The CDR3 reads CSVLRTFQETQYF. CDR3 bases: TGCAGCGTACTGAGGACTTTCCAAGAGACCCAGTACTTC.

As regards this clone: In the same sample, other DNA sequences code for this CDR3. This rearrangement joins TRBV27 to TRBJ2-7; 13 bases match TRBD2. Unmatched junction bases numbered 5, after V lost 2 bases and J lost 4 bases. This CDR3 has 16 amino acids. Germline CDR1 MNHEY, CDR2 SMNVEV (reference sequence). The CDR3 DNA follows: TGTGCCAGCAGTTTAGAAGGGACTAGCGGGATATACGAGCAGTACTTC. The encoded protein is CASSLEGTSGIYEQYF.

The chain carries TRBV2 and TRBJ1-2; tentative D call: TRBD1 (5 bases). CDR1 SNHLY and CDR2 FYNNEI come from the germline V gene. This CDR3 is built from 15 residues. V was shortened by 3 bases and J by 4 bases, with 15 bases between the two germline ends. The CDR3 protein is CASSDRETATYGYTF. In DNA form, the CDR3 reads TGTGCCAGCAGTGATCGGGAGACAGCGACCTATGGCTACACCTTC.

The CDR3 sequence: CASSPRPGGIEPQHF. As DNA, the CDR3 is TGTGCCAGCTCACCACGCCCAGGGGGAATCGAGCCCCAGCATTTT. The chain uses TRBV18 and TRBJ1-5, with 7 positions matching TRBD1. This CDR3 has 15 residues. V gave up 1 base and J gave up 8 bases; unmatched junction bases: 8. Germline CDR1 reads KGHSH; CDR2 reads LQKENI.

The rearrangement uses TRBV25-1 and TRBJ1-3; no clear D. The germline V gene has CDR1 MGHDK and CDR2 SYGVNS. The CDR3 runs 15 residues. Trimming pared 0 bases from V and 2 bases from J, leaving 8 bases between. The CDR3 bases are TGTGCCAGCAGTGAATATCCAGAAACTGGAAACACCATATATTTT. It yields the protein CASSEYPETGNTIYF.